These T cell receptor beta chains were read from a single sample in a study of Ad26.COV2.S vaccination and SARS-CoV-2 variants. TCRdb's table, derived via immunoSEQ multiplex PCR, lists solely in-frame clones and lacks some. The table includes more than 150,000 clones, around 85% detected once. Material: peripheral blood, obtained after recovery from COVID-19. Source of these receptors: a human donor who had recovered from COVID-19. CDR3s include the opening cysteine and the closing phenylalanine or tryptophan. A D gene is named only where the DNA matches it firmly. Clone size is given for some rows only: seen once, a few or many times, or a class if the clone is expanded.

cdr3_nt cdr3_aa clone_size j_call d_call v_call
TGTGCCAGCAGCCAAGATCTGGGGCAGGGGAAGGGCTACACCTTC CASSQDLGQGKGYTF . TRBJ1-2 . TRBV3-1/TRBV3-2
TGTGCCTGGGGGGTCTACGAGCAGTACTTC CAWGVYEQYF . TRBJ2-7 . TRBV30
TGTGCCAGCACCACCGCGAGGGCCCAGGTAGAGGGCTACACCTTC CASTTARAQVEGYTF . TRBJ1-2 . TRBV6-1
TGTGCCATCAGTGGATCCGGGACAGCAAACATTCAGTACTTC CAISGSGTANIQYF . TRBJ2-4 TRBD1 TRBV10-3
TGTGCCAGCAGCTTAGCGGGGACCATGAACGAGCAGTACTTC CASSLAGTMNEQYF once TRBJ2-7 . TRBV7-9
TGTGCCTCCCGGGCAGGGGGCCCCAAAAACATTCAGTACTTC CASRAGGPKNIQYF . TRBJ2-4 TRBD1 TRBV28
TGTGCCAGCAGTCGCGGGGGCGGACAGTACTTC CASSRGGGQYF once TRBJ2-5 . TRBV6-2/TRBV6-3
TGTGCCAGCTCACTCGGCCACCAAGAGACCCAGTACTTC CASSLGHQETQYF . TRBJ2-5 . TRBV18
TGTGCCAGCAGCTTAGCGCTTTCACCCCTCCACTTT CASSLALSPLHF . TRBJ1-6 . TRBV7-8
TGTGCCAGCAGTCCTAGCGGGATCTACAATGAGCAGTTCTTC CASSPSGIYNEQFF . TRBJ2-1 TRBD2 TRBV6-5
TGTGCCAGCAGTTTATCGTCAGGGGGTGGCTACACCTTC CASSLSSGGGYTF . TRBJ1-2 TRBD1 TRBV27
TGTGCCAGCTCACCACAGGTCCCCGGGAGTGAAAAACTGTTTTTT CASSPQVPGSEKLFF . TRBJ1-4 . TRBV18
TGTGCCAGCAGCGTAGCAGCGCGGGAGACTAACGAGCAGTACTTC CASSVAARETNEQYF . TRBJ2-7 TRBD2 TRBV9
TGTGCCAGCAGCTTAGGGGCAGCTGTCAATGAGCAGTTCTTC CASSLGAAVNEQFF once TRBJ2-1 . TRBV11-3
TGTGCCAGCAGCTTAACGAACGACCTTAACTATGGCTACACCTTC CASSLTNDLNYGYTF once TRBJ1-2 . TRBV7-9
TGCGCCAGCAGCCAAGAACCCTATAGCAATCAGCCCCAGCATTTT CASSQEPYSNQPQHF . TRBJ1-5 . TRBV4-1
TGTGCCAGTAAACAGGGGGATAGGAACGAGCAGTACTTC CASKQGDRNEQYF few TRBJ2-7 TRBD1 TRBV19
TGTGCCAGCAGTTACACGGGACTTCCATCCTACAATGAGCAGTTCTTC CASSYTGLPSYNEQFF . TRBJ2-1 . TRBV6-5
TGTGCCAGCGCAGGGGGAAGGACTGAAGCTTTCTTT CASAGGRTEAFF . TRBJ1-1 TRBD1 TRBV2
TGTGCCAGCAGTCAAACTAGCGGAGGCTACGAGCAGTACTTC CASSQTSGGYEQYF . TRBJ2-7 TRBD2 TRBV6-5
TGTGCCAGCAGCTCCGGACTAGCGGCCAACACCGGGGAGCTGTTTTTT CASSSGLAANTGELFF . TRBJ2-2 TRBD2 TRBV11-2
TGTGCCAGCTCACCAGGGACAGGGCTAGGGTCACCCCTCCACTTT CASSPGTGLGSPLHF . TRBJ1-6 TRBD1 TRBV18
TGTGCCAGCAGCTGGGGACAGAGCTCCTACGAGCAGTACTTC CASSWGQSSYEQYF . TRBJ2-7 TRBD1 TRBV7-2